Listed here is a single TCR beta chain. The entry originates in a study of shared clonotypes between healthy human individuals. About the research overall: Per-donor plates numbered three CD4 naive, three CD4 memory, two CD8 naive and one CD8 memory.

Investigators divided CD4+ cells into CD45RA+ naive and CD45RA-negative memory subsets. This CDR3 is built from 17 residues. The J segment lost 5 bases and the V segment lost 2 bases, leaving 8 bases of the junction unmatched. Per germline, CDR1 KGHSH and CDR2 LQKENI. Several immunoSEQ 96-well plates shared each subset's DNA, each plate a replicate. Methods used by the authors: ImmunoSEQ yielded junction-only sequences lacking quality scores, so filtering differed. Sequencing was performed with immunoSEQ multiplex PCR; in TCRdb, only in-frame clones are kept and a portion is missing. V, J and clone size reflect that table, while D and trimming were determined from the DNA. This sample has 1,400,000 or so clones, with approximately 98.5% found just once.

The sequencing sample was made of naive CD4+ T cells sorted from blood. Specified subset: CD45RA+ positively selected. The rearrangement links TRBV18 to TRBJ2-2, with 10 bases lining up with TRBD2. This sequence originates from a man aged 25-45 years in good health. CDR3 amino acids: CASSPILQLAGTGELFF. The CDR3, as DNA: TGTGCCAGCTCACCAATTTTACAACTAGCGGGGACCGGGGAGCTGTTTTTT.